This T cell receptor beta chain derives from a study of cytotoxic CD8 clonotypes in ibrutinib-treated CLL. Study information: Patients: roughly ten relapsed/refractory, fewer than 16 treatment-naive, fewer than 18 IGHV unmutated.

Germline V gene data show CDR1 as SNHLY and CDR2 as FYNNEI. The CDR3 is 12 amino acids. The V segment lost 9 bases and the J segment 5 bases; nucleotides outside the gene matches: 6. This clone was picked up a small number of times. TCRdb keeps only in-frame clones here, not all; method: immunoSEQ multiplex PCR. This table holds 35,000 to 40,000 clones, over 55% found once. Libraries of TCR beta were made from approximately 2 micrograms of genomic DNA that came from cryopreserved PBMCs. Sample: PBMCs, taken at disease progression, from a patient treated with ibrutinib. The sequence came from a human donor with chronic lymphocytic leukemia. The chain couples TRBV2 to TRBJ2-5, with TRBD2 matching over 7 bases. DNA for the CDR3: TGTGCCAGTCGGGGGGAAATCGAGACCCAGTACTTC. Amino acids: CASRGEIETQYF.